This TCR beta chain was observed in a study of T-cell memory formation after mild COVID-19. Study at large: For the most part, TCR clusters were specific to one donor.

Using its own MiXCR run on the 5' RACE reads, TCRdb lists one record per CDR3 protein. Of 350,000 to 500,000 distinct CDR3 sequences in the sample, around 20% are singletons; the top ten hold around 8.4%. The CDR3 loop spans 17 amino acids. This receptor was identified in an adult woman who had mild COVID-19 (a few samples of this study predate the infection). Cell type and time point are not known. The J gene is TRBJ2-3, the V gene TRBV21-1; the table's D call TRBD1 went unverified against the DNA. TRBV21-1 is described as a pseudogene. The specimen sequenced was PBMCs or a T cell subset sorted from them (not recorded which). The chain's CDR3 is CASSKAGSGARTDTQYF. In DNA form, the CDR3 reads TGTGCCAGCAGCAAAGCGGGTTCAGGGGCGCGGACAGATACGCAGTATTTT.